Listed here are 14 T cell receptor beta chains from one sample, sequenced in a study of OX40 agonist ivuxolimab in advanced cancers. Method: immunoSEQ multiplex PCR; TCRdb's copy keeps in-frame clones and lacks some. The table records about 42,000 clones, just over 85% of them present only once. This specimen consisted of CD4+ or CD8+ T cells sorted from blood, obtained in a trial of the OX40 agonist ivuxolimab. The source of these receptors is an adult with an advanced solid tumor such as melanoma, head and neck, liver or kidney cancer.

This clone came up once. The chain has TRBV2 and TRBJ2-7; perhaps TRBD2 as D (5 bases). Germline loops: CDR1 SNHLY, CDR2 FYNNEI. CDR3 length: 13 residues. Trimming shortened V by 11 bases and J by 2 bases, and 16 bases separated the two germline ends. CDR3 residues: CAGTTSPAYEQYF. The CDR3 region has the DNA TGTGCCGGAACCACTAGTCCCGCCTACGAGCAGTACTTC.

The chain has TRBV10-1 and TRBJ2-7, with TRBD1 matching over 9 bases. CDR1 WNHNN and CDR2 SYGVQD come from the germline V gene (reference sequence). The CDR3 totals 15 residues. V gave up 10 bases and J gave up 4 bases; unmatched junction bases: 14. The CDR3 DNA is TGCGCCAACTTCCCGGGACAGGGAGGTCTGTACGAGCAGTACGTC. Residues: CANFPGQGGLYEQYV.

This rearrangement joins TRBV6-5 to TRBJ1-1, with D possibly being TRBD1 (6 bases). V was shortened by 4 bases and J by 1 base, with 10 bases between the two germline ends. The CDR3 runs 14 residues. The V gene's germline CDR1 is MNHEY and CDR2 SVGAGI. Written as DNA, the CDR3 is TGTGCCAGCAGTTGGGGACATAAGAACACTGAAGCTTTCTTT. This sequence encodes CASSWGHKNTEAFF.

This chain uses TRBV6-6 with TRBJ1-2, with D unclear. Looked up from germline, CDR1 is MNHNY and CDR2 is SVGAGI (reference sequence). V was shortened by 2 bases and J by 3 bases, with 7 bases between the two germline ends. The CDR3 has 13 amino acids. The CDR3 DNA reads TGTGCCAGCAGTTACGGGTCCGACTATGGCTACACCTTC. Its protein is CASSYGSDYGYTF.

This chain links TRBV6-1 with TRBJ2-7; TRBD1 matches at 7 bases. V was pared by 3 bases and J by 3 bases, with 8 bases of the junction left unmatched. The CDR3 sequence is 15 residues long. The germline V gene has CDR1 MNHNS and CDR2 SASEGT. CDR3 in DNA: TGTGCCAGCAGTGACCCCAGGGCAGGGGGCTACGAGCAGTACTTC. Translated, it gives CASSDPRAGGYEQYF.

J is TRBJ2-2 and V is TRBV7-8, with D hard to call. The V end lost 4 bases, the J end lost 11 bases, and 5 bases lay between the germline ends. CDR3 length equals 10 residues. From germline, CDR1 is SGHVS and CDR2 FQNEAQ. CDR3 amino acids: CASSYYELFF. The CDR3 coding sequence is TGTGCCAGCAGCTATTACGAGCTGTTTTTT. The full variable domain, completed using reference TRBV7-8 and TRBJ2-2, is GAGVSQSPRYKVAKRGQDVALRCDPISGHVSLFWYQQALGQGPEFLTYFQNEAQLDKSGLPSDRFFAERPEGSVSTLKIQRTQQEDSAVYLCASSYYELFFGEGSRLTVL.

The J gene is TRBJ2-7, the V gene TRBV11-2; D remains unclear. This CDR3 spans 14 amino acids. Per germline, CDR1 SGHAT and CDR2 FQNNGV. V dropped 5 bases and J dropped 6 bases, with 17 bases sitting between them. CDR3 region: CASSPAASGVEQYF. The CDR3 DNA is TGTGCCAGCAGCCCCGCGGCTAGTGGCGTCGAGCAGTACTTC. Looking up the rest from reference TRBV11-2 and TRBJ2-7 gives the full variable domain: EAGVAQSPRYKIIEKRQSVAFWCNPISGHATLYWYQQILGQGPKLLIQFQNNGVVDDSQLPKDRFSAERLKGVDSTLKIQPAKLEDSAVYLCASSPAASGVEQYFGPGTRLTVT.

CDR3 nucleotide sequence: TGTGCCAGCAGGGAGGCGGAGCGGGGCTACACCTTC. It translates to CASREAERGYTF. V is TRBV7-9 and J is TRBJ1-2; the D is unclear. This CDR3 comprises 12 residues. V gave up 6 bases and J gave up 8 bases, with 13 bases separating them. Germline V gene lookup returns CDR1 SEHNR and CDR2 FQNEAQ (reference sequence).

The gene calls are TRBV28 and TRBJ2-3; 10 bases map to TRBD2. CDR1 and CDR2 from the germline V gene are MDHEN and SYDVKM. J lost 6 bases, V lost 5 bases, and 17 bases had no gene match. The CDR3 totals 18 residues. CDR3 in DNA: TGTGCCAGCAGTCTACACTCCCTAGCGGGGGAATCTAGGGATACGCAGTATTTT. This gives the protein CASSLHSLAGESRDTQYF.

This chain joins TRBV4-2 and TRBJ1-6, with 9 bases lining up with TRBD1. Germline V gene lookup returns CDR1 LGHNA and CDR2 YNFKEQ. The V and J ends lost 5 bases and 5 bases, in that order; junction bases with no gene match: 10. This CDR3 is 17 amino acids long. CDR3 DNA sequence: TGTGCCAGCAGCTACCATGATCGGGACAGGGATAATTCACCCCTCCACTTT. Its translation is CASSYHDRDRDNSPLHF.

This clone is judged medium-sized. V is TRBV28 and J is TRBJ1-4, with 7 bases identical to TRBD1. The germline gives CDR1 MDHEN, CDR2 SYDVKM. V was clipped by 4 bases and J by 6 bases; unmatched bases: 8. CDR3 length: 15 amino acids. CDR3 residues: CASSSATGPHEKLFF. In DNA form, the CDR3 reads TGTGCCAGCAGTTCTGCGACAGGGCCTCATGAAAAACTGTTTTTT.

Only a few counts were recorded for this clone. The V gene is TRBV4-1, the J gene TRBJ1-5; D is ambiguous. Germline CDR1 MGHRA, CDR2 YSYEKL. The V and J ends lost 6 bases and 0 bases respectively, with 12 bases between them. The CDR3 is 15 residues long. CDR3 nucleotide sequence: TGCGCCAGCAGGGGCAGGCCAAATAGCAATCAGCCCCAGCATTTT. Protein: CASRGRPNSNQPQHF.

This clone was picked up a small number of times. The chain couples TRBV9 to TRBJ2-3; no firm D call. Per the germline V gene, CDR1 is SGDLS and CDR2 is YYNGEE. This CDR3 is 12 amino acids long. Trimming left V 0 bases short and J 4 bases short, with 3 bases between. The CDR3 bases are TGTGCCAGCAGCGTAGGGTCAGATACGCAGTATTTT. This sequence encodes CASSVGSDTQYF.

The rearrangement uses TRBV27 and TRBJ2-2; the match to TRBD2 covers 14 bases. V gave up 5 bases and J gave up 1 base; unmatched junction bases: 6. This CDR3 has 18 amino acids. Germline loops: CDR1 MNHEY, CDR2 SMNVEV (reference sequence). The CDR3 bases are TGTGCCAGCAGTAACCCGGGACTAGCGGGGGAGAACACCGGGGAGCTGTTTTTT. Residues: CASSNPGLAGENTGELFF.